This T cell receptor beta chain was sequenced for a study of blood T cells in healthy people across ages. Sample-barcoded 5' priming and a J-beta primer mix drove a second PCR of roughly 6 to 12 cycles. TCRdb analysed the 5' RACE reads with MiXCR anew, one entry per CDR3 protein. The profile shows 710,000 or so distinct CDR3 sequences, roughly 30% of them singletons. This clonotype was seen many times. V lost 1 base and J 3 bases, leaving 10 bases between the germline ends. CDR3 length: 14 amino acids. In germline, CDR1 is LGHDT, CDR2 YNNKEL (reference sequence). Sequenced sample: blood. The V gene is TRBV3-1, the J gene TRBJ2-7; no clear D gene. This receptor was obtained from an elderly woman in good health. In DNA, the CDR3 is TGTGCCAGCAGCCAAGTACAGACGGGCTACGAGCAGTACTTC. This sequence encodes CASSQVQTGYEQYF.